This is a list of T cell receptor beta chains from one sample in a study of shared clonotypes between healthy human individuals. Here immunoSEQ multiplex PCR was the method, and the copy in TCRdb shows in-frame clones only, minus some. Among over a million clones listed, around 97% were seen once. Material for sequencing was naive CD4+ T cells sorted from blood. The receptors shown here come from a man aged 25-45 years in good health. CDR3s include the opening cysteine and the closing phenylalanine or tryptophan. A D gene is named only where the DNA matches it firmly. A row's size may be missing; if present it is once, few, many or a size class.

>.|TRBJ1-4|few|TRBV19
TGTGCCAGTAGTATTACGCACAGGGCAACTAATGAAAAACTGTTTTTT
CASSITHRATNEKLFF
>.|TRBJ2-7|.|TRBV7-8
TGTGCCAGCAGCTCGATGAGTGCACGCTCCTACGAGCAGTACTTC
CASSSMSARSYEQYF
>TRBD2|TRBJ2-3|once|TRBV7-3
TGTGCCAGCAGCCCGCGGTCAAGCGGGAGAAGCACAGATACGCAGTATTTT
CASSPRSSGRSTDTQYF
>.|TRBJ2-7|.|TRBV15
TGTGCCACCAGCAGGTCAGGGCAGGGAACCTACGAGCAGTACTTC
CATSRSGQGTYEQYF
>.|TRBJ2-2|.|TRBV29-1
TGCAGCGTTGACAACGCGAACACCGGGGAGCTGTTTTTT
CSVDNANTGELFF
>TRBD2|TRBJ2-5|.|TRBV27
TGTGCCAGCAGTTCTAGCGGGAGGTTTGAGACCCAGTACTTC
CASSSSGRFETQYF
>.|TRBJ2-7|.|TRBV5-4
TGTGCCAGCAGCTTGGTTGGGACCTACGAGCAGTACTTC
CASSLVGTYEQYF
>TRBD1|TRBJ2-7|.|TRBV5-1
TGCGCCAGCAGCTTACAGGGGTTGGGCGGGGAGCAGTACTTC
CASSLQGLGGEQYF
>TRBD2|TRBJ2-5|.|TRBV28
TGTGCCAGCGCCCGGGGTAGCGGGAGTCTTGAGACCCAGTACTTC
CASARGSGSLETQYF
>.|TRBJ1-4|once|TRBV4-1
TGCGCCAGCAGCCAAGATAGACGGAGAGTTAATGAAAAACTGTTTTTT
CASSQDRRRVNEKLFF